Listed below are T cell receptor beta chains from one sample, sequenced in a study of T cell responses to AZD1222 COVID-19 vaccine. Some clones are missing from TCRdb's copy, which holds only in-frame ones; the method was immunoSEQ multiplex PCR. The sample lists some 97,000 clones; 85% to 90% were seen once. Sequences were derived from peripheral blood, sampled on day 0 of AZD1222 vaccination. The receptor set was obtained from an adult in good health. Each CDR3 is given with its conserved first and last residue. Fields, in order: D gene, J gene, V gene, CDR3 length, clone size, CDR3 DNA, CDR3 protein. The D gene is left open where the match is weak. Rows give clone size only sometimes, using once, few, many, or a class for an expanded clone.

d_gene: .
j_gene: TRBJ1-1
v_gene: TRBV9
len: 17
abundance: once
CDR3nt: TGTGCCAGCAGCGCAGCCAGGGACTCCGCATTGAACACTGAAGCTTTCTTT
CDR3aa: CASSAARDSALNTEAFF

d_gene: .
j_gene: TRBJ2-7
v_gene: TRBV5-1
len: 14
abundance: .
CDR3nt: TGCGCCAGCAGGGAGCAGGCAGGGGCGGGGGAGCAGTACTTC
CDR3aa: CASREQAGAGEQYF

d_gene: .
j_gene: TRBJ2-5
v_gene: TRBV4-1
len: 14
abundance: once
CDR3nt: TGCGCCAGCAGCCCCCCGGACAGACAAGAGACCCAGTACTTC
CDR3aa: CASSPPDRQETQYF

d_gene: .
j_gene: TRBJ2-7
v_gene: TRBV11-3
len: 16
abundance: once
CDR3nt: TGTGCCAGCAGCTTATCCGGGACGGAAAGACTACGGGAGCAGTACTTC
CDR3aa: CASSLSGTERLREQYF

d_gene: .
j_gene: TRBJ1-1
v_gene: TRBV9
len: 16
abundance: once
CDR3nt: TGTGCCAGCAGCGTCGCTCGCGATCGGAGGGACACTGAAGCTTTCTTT
CDR3aa: CASSVARDRRDTEAFF

d_gene: TRBD1
j_gene: TRBJ1-5
v_gene: TRBV19
len: 15
abundance: .
CDR3nt: TGTGCCAGTAGTATAGTTACAGGGGGCAATCAGCCCCAGCATTTT
CDR3aa: CASSIVTGGNQPQHF

d_gene: .
j_gene: TRBJ1-5
v_gene: TRBV4-1
len: 13
abundance: .
CDR3nt: TGCGCCAGCGGCTGGGAGATCAATCAGCCCCAGCATTTT
CDR3aa: CASGWEINQPQHF

d_gene: .
j_gene: TRBJ1-5
v_gene: TRBV11-1
len: 14
abundance: .
CDR3nt: TGTGCCAGCAGCTTAGGAGGGGGACAACAGCCCCAGCATTTT
CDR3aa: CASSLGGGQQPQHF

d_gene: .
j_gene: TRBJ1-1
v_gene: TRBV29-1
len: 12
abundance: .
CDR3nt: TGCAGCGTTGCACAGGGGAACACTGAAGCTTTCTTT
CDR3aa: CSVAQGNTEAFF

d_gene: .
j_gene: TRBJ1-2
v_gene: TRBV19
len: 15
abundance: .
CDR3nt: TGTGCCAGTACCCTGGGGGGGGCAGTTGACTATGGCTACACCTTC
CDR3aa: CASTLGGAVDYGYTF

d_gene: TRBD1
j_gene: TRBJ1-2
v_gene: TRBV11-2
len: 14
abundance: .
CDR3nt: TGTGCCAGCAGCTTGGCGGGACAGGGGGGAAGCTACACCTTC
CDR3aa: CASSLAGQGGSYTF

d_gene: .
j_gene: TRBJ1-2
v_gene: TRBV5-1
len: 14
abundance: .
CDR3nt: TGCGCCAGCAGCCCTGGGGTCAGAACGGAGGGCTACACCTTC
CDR3aa: CASSPGVRTEGYTF

d_gene: TRBD1
j_gene: TRBJ1-5
v_gene: TRBV2
len: 14
abundance: once
CDR3nt: TGTGCCAGCAGGGACAGGGTAGCACATCAGCCCCAGCATTTT
CDR3aa: CASRDRVAHQPQHF

d_gene: .
j_gene: TRBJ2-3
v_gene: TRBV6-5
len: 14
abundance: .
CDR3nt: TGTGCCAGCAGGGGGGGACGGAGCACAGATACGCAGTATTTT
CDR3aa: CASRGGRSTDTQYF

d_gene: TRBD2
j_gene: TRBJ2-7
v_gene: TRBV28
len: 17
abundance: .
CDR3nt: TGTGCCAGCAGTTTACTCCAGTCTAGCGGAATGGTGTACGAGCAGTACTTC
CDR3aa: CASSLLQSSGMVYEQYF

d_gene: .
j_gene: TRBJ2-7
v_gene: TRBV5-1
len: 15
abundance: .
CDR3nt: TGCGCCAGCAGCTTGATGGATACGGGATGGGACGAGCAGTACTTC
CDR3aa: CASSLMDTGWDEQYF

d_gene: .
j_gene: TRBJ2-7
v_gene: TRBV6-5
len: 16
abundance: .
CDR3nt: TGTGCCAGCAGTTACTCGGTCAGCGCTAGCTCCTACGAGCAGTACTTC
CDR3aa: CASSYSVSASSYEQYF

d_gene: .
j_gene: TRBJ1-1
v_gene: TRBV4-1
len: 17
abundance: .
CDR3nt: TGCGCCAGCAGCCTCTCTAGACGTCAGGGGTTAGCGACTGAAGCTTTCTTT
CDR3aa: CASSLSRRQGLATEAFF

d_gene: TRBD2
j_gene: TRBJ2-1
v_gene: TRBV4-2
len: 18
abundance: .
CDR3nt: TGTGCCAGCAGCCAAGGTCCGGGGGGGACTAGCCTATCGTATGAGCAGTTCTTC
CDR3aa: CASSQGPGGTSLSYEQFF

d_gene: .
j_gene: TRBJ2-7
v_gene: TRBV27
len: 16
abundance: .
CDR3nt: TGTGCCAGCAGTCCAGAACCAGGGGTCGTCGGGTACGAGCAGTACTTC
CDR3aa: CASSPEPGVVGYEQYF

d_gene: .
j_gene: TRBJ2-3
v_gene: TRBV7-6
len: 15
abundance: .
CDR3nt: TGTGCCAGCAGCTTAAACTCGTGGGGCACAGATACGCAGTATTTT
CDR3aa: CASSLNSWGTDTQYF

d_gene: .
j_gene: TRBJ1-3
v_gene: TRBV25-1
len: 15
abundance: .
CDR3nt: TGTGCCAGCAGTGAATCCATGAACTCTGGAAACACCATATATTTT
CDR3aa: CASSESMNSGNTIYF

d_gene: TRBD1
j_gene: TRBJ1-6
v_gene: TRBV6-5
len: 15
abundance: .
CDR3nt: TGTGCCAGCGGAAAAGGGGGCTTTCGGGATTCACCCCTCCACTTT
CDR3aa: CASGKGGFRDSPLHF

d_gene: .
j_gene: TRBJ1-3
v_gene: TRBV10-3
len: 15
abundance: once
CDR3nt: TGTGCCATCAGTGCGCCTGGAAGCTCTGGAAACACCATATATTTT
CDR3aa: CAISAPGSSGNTIYF

d_gene: .
j_gene: TRBJ2-7
v_gene: TRBV3-1/TRBV3-2
len: 14
abundance: .
CDR3nt: TGTGCCAGCAGCCGCAGGACGGATTCCTACGAGCAGTACTTC
CDR3aa: CASSRRTDSYEQYF

d_gene: TRBD2
j_gene: TRBJ2-3
v_gene: TRBV10-3
len: 17
abundance: .
CDR3nt: TGTGCCATCAGTGAACCCCGGACTAGCGGGAGCACAGATACGCAGTATTTT
CDR3aa: CAISEPRTSGSTDTQYF

d_gene: .
j_gene: TRBJ1-3
v_gene: TRBV2
len: 14
abundance: .
CDR3nt: TGTGCCAGCAGTCCAGGGTTCTCTGGAAACACCATATATTTT
CDR3aa: CASSPGFSGNTIYF

d_gene: .
j_gene: TRBJ1-1
v_gene: TRBV12-3/TRBV12-4
len: 11
abundance: .
CDR3nt: TGTGCCAGCAGCAAGGGGGACCAAGCTTTCTTT
CDR3aa: CASSKGDQAFF

d_gene: .
j_gene: TRBJ1-1
v_gene: TRBV10-3
len: 14
abundance: .
CDR3nt: TGTGCCATCAGTGAGTCGACTGGGGTCACTGAAGCTTTCTTT
CDR3aa: CAISESTGVTEAFF

d_gene: .
j_gene: TRBJ1-2
v_gene: TRBV28
len: 15
abundance: .
CDR3nt: TGTGCCAGCACCCAGTTTCGGGGGCGTACTCGTGGCTACACCTTC
CDR3aa: CASTQFRGRTRGYTF

d_gene: .
j_gene: TRBJ1-1
v_gene: TRBV29-1
len: 14
abundance: .
CDR3nt: TGCAGCGTCCAGGGTACCCATATGAACACTGAAGCTTTCTTT
CDR3aa: CSVQGTHMNTEAFF

d_gene: .
j_gene: TRBJ2-2
v_gene: TRBV4-2
len: 18
abundance: .
CDR3nt: TGTGCCAGCAGCCAAGTTCCGGTAGGGTACGGGAACACCGGGGAGCTGTTTTTT
CDR3aa: CASSQVPVGYGNTGELFF

d_gene: .
j_gene: TRBJ1-1
v_gene: TRBV7-6
len: 17
abundance: .
CDR3nt: TGTGCCAGCAGCTTAAACCCCGCCGGTAACCCTAACACTGAAGCTTTCTTT
CDR3aa: CASSLNPAGNPNTEAFF

d_gene: .
j_gene: TRBJ1-2
v_gene: TRBV11-2
len: 15
abundance: .
CDR3nt: TGTGCCAGCAGCTTAGAGCCGGCGAATTTGGATGGCTACACCTTC
CDR3aa: CASSLEPANLDGYTF

d_gene: .
j_gene: TRBJ2-7
v_gene: TRBV5-4
len: 15
abundance: .
CDR3nt: TGTGCCAGCAGTCATAGCGGAGCGGTCTCCTACGAGCAGTACTTC
CDR3aa: CASSHSGAVSYEQYF

d_gene: TRBD1
j_gene: TRBJ1-2
v_gene: TRBV6-5
len: 15
abundance: .
CDR3nt: TGTGCCAGCACCTCACCGGACAGGGGCCACTATGGCTACACCTTC
CDR3aa: CASTSPDRGHYGYTF

d_gene: TRBD1
j_gene: TRBJ1-6
v_gene: TRBV5-1
len: 14
abundance: .
CDR3nt: TGCGCCAGCCATCCGGGACAGCCAAATTCACCCCTCCACTTT
CDR3aa: CASHPGQPNSPLHF

d_gene: .
j_gene: TRBJ1-5
v_gene: TRBV15
len: 16
abundance: .
CDR3nt: TGTGCCACCAGCAGAGATCCCGACAGGAGGGATCAGCCCCAGCATTTT
CDR3aa: CATSRDPDRRDQPQHF

d_gene: TRBD2
j_gene: TRBJ2-1
v_gene: TRBV18
len: 18
abundance: .
CDR3nt: TGTGCCAGCTCAAGAGCGGGGGGGCCTATGATTGGTAGCAATGAGCAGTTCTTC
CDR3aa: CASSRAGGPMIGSNEQFF

d_gene: TRBD1
j_gene: TRBJ2-2
v_gene: TRBV6-1
len: 16
abundance: .
CDR3nt: TGTGCCAGCAGTGAAGCAGGGACAGGTCTTCCCGGGGAGCTGTTTTTT
CDR3aa: CASSEAGTGLPGELFF

d_gene: TRBD2
j_gene: TRBJ2-7
v_gene: TRBV19
len: 16
abundance: .
CDR3nt: TGTGCCAGTAGTATAGGACTAGCGGGAGGACAGTACGAGCAGTACTTC
CDR3aa: CASSIGLAGGQYEQYF

d_gene: .
j_gene: TRBJ1-1
v_gene: TRBV6-5
len: 13
abundance: .
CDR3nt: TGTGCCAGCAGTTCCCCCCGGGACACTGAAGCTTTCTTT
CDR3aa: CASSSPRDTEAFF

d_gene: .
j_gene: TRBJ1-1
v_gene: TRBV6-5
len: 13
abundance: .
CDR3nt: TGTGCCAGCAGTCTGAACATGAACACTGAAGCTTTCTTT
CDR3aa: CASSLNMNTEAFF

d_gene: TRBD1
j_gene: TRBJ2-7
v_gene: TRBV10-1
len: 16
abundance: .
CDR3nt: TGCGCCAGCAGTGAGTCAGGACAGGGGTCAGGCTACGAGCAGTACTTC
CDR3aa: CASSESGQGSGYEQYF

d_gene: .
j_gene: TRBJ1-1
v_gene: TRBV19
len: 15
abundance: .
CDR3nt: TGTGCCAGTAGTAATGGACGCTATGGGTACACTGAAGCTTTCTTT
CDR3aa: CASSNGRYGYTEAFF

d_gene: .
j_gene: TRBJ2-5
v_gene: TRBV5-1
len: 16
abundance: .
CDR3nt: TGCGCCAGCAGCCCCACCGCGGCAGGACAGCAAGAGACCCAGTACTTC
CDR3aa: CASSPTAAGQQETQYF

d_gene: .
j_gene: TRBJ2-3
v_gene: TRBV14
len: 16
abundance: .
CDR3nt: TGTGCCAGCAGCCAAGGGTGGCTAGCCCGAATGGATACGCAGTATTTT
CDR3aa: CASSQGWLARMDTQYF

d_gene: .
j_gene: TRBJ1-2
v_gene: TRBV18
len: 12
abundance: .
CDR3nt: TGTGCCAGCTCCCCGAGGACGGGCGGCTACACCTTC
CDR3aa: CASSPRTGGYTF

d_gene: TRBD1
j_gene: TRBJ2-5
v_gene: TRBV5-4
len: 13
abundance: .
CDR3nt: TGTGCCAGCAGTCTGACAGGGGCAGAGACCCAGTACTTC
CDR3aa: CASSLTGAETQYF

d_gene: TRBD1
j_gene: TRBJ1-2
v_gene: TRBV7-2
len: 14
abundance: .
CDR3nt: TGTGCCAGCAGCTTTGGGACAGACAACTATGGCTACACCTTC
CDR3aa: CASSFGTDNYGYTF

d_gene: TRBD1
j_gene: TRBJ1-5
v_gene: TRBV6-6
len: 17
abundance: .
CDR3nt: TGTGCCAGCAGTCAAAGGACAGGGACGGTTAGCAATCAGCCCCAGCATTTT
CDR3aa: CASSQRTGTVSNQPQHF

d_gene: .
j_gene: TRBJ1-2
v_gene: TRBV5-1
len: 17
abundance: .
CDR3nt: TGCGCCAGCAGCCCGGCCTCTCCGGGGGGGAAGGGCTATGGCTACACCTTC
CDR3aa: CASSPASPGGKGYGYTF

d_gene: .
j_gene: TRBJ1-5
v_gene: TRBV10-3
len: 17
abundance: once
CDR3nt: TGTGCCATCAGTGAGTCAATTCAGGAGTCTAGCAATCAGCCCCAGCATTTT
CDR3aa: CAISESIQESSNQPQHF

d_gene: .
j_gene: TRBJ2-2
v_gene: TRBV3-1/TRBV3-2
len: 16
abundance: .
CDR3nt: TGTGCCAGCAGAGATGGACAGCTCGCGAACACCGGGGAGCTGTTTTTT
CDR3aa: CASRDGQLANTGELFF

d_gene: .
j_gene: TRBJ1-2
v_gene: TRBV11-2
len: 15
abundance: few
CDR3nt: TGTGCCAGCAGCTTAGAGGATATTGCCCCCTATGGCTACACCTTC
CDR3aa: CASSLEDIAPYGYTF

d_gene: .
j_gene: TRBJ1-5
v_gene: TRBV6-5
len: 14
abundance: .
CDR3nt: TGTGCCAGCAAACAGGACGGTGGGAATCAGCCCCAGCATTTT
CDR3aa: CASKQDGGNQPQHF

d_gene: .
j_gene: TRBJ1-3
v_gene: TRBV20-1
len: 17
abundance: many
CDR3nt: TGCAGTGCTAGTACGGGGGGGGCGGCGACCTCTGGAAACACCATATATTTT
CDR3aa: CSASTGGAATSGNTIYF

d_gene: .
j_gene: TRBJ1-1
v_gene: TRBV2
len: 16
abundance: .
CDR3nt: TGTGCCAGCAGTGAAGGCAGGGGTACCATGAACACTGAAGCTTTCTTT
CDR3aa: CASSEGRGTMNTEAFF

d_gene: .
j_gene: TRBJ1-2
v_gene: TRBV3-1/TRBV3-2
len: 14
abundance: .
CDR3nt: TGTGCCAGCAGCCCGACAACCACTAACTATGGCTACACCTTC
CDR3aa: CASSPTTTNYGYTF